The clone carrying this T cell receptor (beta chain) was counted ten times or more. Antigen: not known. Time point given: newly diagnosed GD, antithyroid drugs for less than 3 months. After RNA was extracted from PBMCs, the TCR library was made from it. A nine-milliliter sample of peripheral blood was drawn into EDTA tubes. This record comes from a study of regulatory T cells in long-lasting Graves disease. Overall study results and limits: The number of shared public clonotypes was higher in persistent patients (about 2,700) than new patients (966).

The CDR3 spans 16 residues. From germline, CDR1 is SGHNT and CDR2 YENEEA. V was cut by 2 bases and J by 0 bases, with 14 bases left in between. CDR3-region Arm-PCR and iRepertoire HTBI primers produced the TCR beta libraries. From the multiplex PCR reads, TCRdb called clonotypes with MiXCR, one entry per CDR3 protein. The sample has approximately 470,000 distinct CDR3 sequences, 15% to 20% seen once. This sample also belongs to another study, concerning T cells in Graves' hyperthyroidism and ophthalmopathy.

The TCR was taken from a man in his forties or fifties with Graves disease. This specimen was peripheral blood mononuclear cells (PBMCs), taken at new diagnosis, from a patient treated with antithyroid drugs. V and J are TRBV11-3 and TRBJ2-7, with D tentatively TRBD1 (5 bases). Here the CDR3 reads CASSLSQGASSYEQYF. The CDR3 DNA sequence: TGTGCCAGCAGCTTAAGTCAGGGCGCGAGCTCCTACGAGCAGTACTTC. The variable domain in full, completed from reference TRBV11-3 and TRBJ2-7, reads EAGVVQSPRYKIIEKKQPVAFWCNPISGHNTLYWYLQNLGQGPELLIRYENEEAVDDSQLPKDRFSAERLKGVDSTLKIQPAELGDSAVYLCASSLSQGASSYEQYFGPGTRLTVT.